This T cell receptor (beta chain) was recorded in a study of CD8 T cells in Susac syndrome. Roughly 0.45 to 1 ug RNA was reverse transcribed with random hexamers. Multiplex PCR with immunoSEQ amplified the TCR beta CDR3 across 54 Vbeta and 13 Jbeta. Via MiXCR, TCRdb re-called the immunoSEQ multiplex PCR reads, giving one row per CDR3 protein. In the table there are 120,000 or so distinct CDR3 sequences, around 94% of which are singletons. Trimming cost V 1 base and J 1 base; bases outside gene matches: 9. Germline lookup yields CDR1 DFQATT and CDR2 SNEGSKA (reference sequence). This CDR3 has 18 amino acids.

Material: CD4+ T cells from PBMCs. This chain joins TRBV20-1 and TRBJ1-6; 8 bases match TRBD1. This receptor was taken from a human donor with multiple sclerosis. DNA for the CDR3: TGCAGTGCTAGAGGCACACAGGGGGTTCTGTCCTATAATTCACCCCTCCACTTT. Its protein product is CSARGTQGVLSYNSPLHF.